A single sample gave rise to the 9 T cell receptor beta chains below, sequenced in a study of shared clonotypes between healthy human individuals (dated by TCRdb to 2019 to 2021). The library came from the immunoSEQ multiplex PCR assay. TCRdb holds this immuneACCESS table with in-frame rearrangements only. Some clones are missing; in checked studies, unresolved V genes explain under half, and the rest has no known cause. This sample holds 2.5 million or so clones; approximately 92% were observed only once. Around 0.14% of the sample belongs to the ten largest clones. Sequencing used naive CD4+ T cells sorted from blood. Reading the label with the study, this specimen's cell subset or site is: CD45RA+ positively selected. These receptors originate from a man aged 18 to 29 in good health.

This clone was seen only a few times. CDR3 nucleotides: TGTGCCTGGAGTGTAGCCCGGTGGGAGGGCTACACCTTC. This codes for CAWSVARWEGYTF. The chain recombines TRBV30 with TRBJ1-2; D is ambiguous. The CDR3 has 13 amino acids. With 0 bases removed from V and 8 bases from J, the gap between germline ends came to 13 bases. Germline values: CDR1 GTSNPN, CDR2 SVGIG (reference sequence).

This clone has just one count. The V and J genes are TRBV10-1 and TRBJ1-6; D call uncertain. V was cut by 6 bases and J by 4 bases, with 13 bases left in between. The CDR3 consists of 15 residues. Germline V gene sequence: CDR1 WNHNN, CDR2 SYGVQD (reference sequence). The CDR3 sequence: CASRVTSFYNSPLHF. The CDR3, as DNA: TGCGCCAGCAGGGTTACTTCCTTTTATAATTCACCCCTCCACTTT.

The chain is built from TRBV6-6 and TRBJ1-5, with unresolved D. V gave up 6 bases and J gave up 5 bases, with 11 bases separating them. CDR1 and CDR2 (germline): MNHNY, SVGAGI (reference sequence). This CDR3 region has 13 residues. CDR3 bases: TGTGCCAGCAGCTATCATAAGGATCAGCCCCAGCATTTT. It translates to CASSYHKDQPQHF.

To note about this clone: Other DNA sequences in the same sample also yield this CDR3. The genes are TRBV5-1 and TRBJ1-2; D is perhaps TRBD1 (5 bases). This CDR3 region has 14 residues. CDR1 and CDR2 (germline): SGHRS, YFSETQ. Trimming removed 1 base from V and 2 bases from J, with 9 bases in between. The CDR3 nucleotides are TGCGCCAGCAGCTTGTCGACAGCCAACTATGGCTACACCTTC. It yields the protein CASSLSTANYGYTF.

V gene TRBV2 combines with J gene TRBJ2-2; 7 bases line up with TRBD1. The CDR3 runs 16 residues. V lost 2 bases and J lost 5; bases outside the gene matches: 8. Germline lookup yields CDR1 SNHLY and CDR2 FYNNEI. The CDR3 reads CASSEQGQILTGELFF. The CDR3 DNA sequence: TGTGCCAGCAGTGAACAGGGACAGATACTTACCGGGGAGCTGTTTTTT.

The rearrangement uses TRBV6-5 and TRBJ2-7; D is possibly TRBD1 or TRBD2 (6 bases each). This CDR3 comprises 15 residues. Per the germline V gene, CDR1 is MNHEY and CDR2 is SVGAGI. Trimming took off 6 bases at V and 1 base at J, with 16 bases between the two ends. The CDR3 coding sequence is TGTGCCAGCAGCCGGGGGCAGGGTCAGTCCTACGAGCAGTACTTC. This encodes CASSRGQGQSYEQYF.

Of note for this clone: Other DNA sequences in this specimen translate into the identical CDR3. The chain carries TRBV28 and TRBJ1-5, with TRBD1 identical over 9 bases. This CDR3 contains 14 residues. Per germline, CDR1 MDHEN and CDR2 SYDVKM. With V trimmed by 6 bases and J by 4 bases, 4 bases remained unmatched. The CDR3 reads CASRPGQGNQPQHF. CDR3 DNA: TGTGCCAGCAGACCGGGACAGGGAAATCAGCCCCAGCATTTT. Looking up the rest from reference TRBV28 and TRBJ1-5 gives the full variable domain: DVKVTQSSRYLVKRTGEKVFLECVQDMDHENMFWYRQDPGLGLRLIYFSYDVKMKEKGDIPEGYSVSREKKERFSLILESASTNQTSMYLCASRPGQGNQPQHFGDGTRLSIL.

The V and J genes are TRBV6-5 and TRBJ2-2; D is ambiguous. Trimming removed 6 bases from V and 6 bases from J, with 8 bases in between. Per germline, CDR1 MNHEY and CDR2 SVGAGI. The CDR3 contains 12 residues. The CDR3 sequence: CASRVVPGELFF. CDR3 nucleotides: TGTGCCAGCAGAGTTGTTCCCGGGGAGCTGTTTTTT.

This chain connects TRBV2 to TRBJ2-5; 10 bases fit TRBD1. This CDR3 is 15 amino acids long. V trimming: 6 bases; J trimming: 1 base; junction bases outside the gene matches: 5. Germline V gene data show CDR1 as SNHLY and CDR2 as FYNNEI. The CDR3 loop reads CASRARQGAQETQYF. Written as DNA, the CDR3 is TGTGCCAGCAGAGCCAGACAGGGGGCCCAAGAGACCCAGTACTTC.